The clone carrying this T cell receptor beta chain was picked up a small number of times. This CDR3 has 14 residues. V lost 6 bases and J 8 bases, leaving 17 bases between the germline ends. Germline V lookup: CDR1 MDHEN, CDR2 SYDVKM. This record comes from a study of blood T cell repertoires in COVID-19. Overall study: The analysed material was cDNA or gDNA that came from T cells, B-cell-depleted T cells, or PBMCs.

Clones were sequenced by immunoSEQ multiplex PCR, and TCRdb holds only the in-frame ones, with some missing. In the table there are about 140,000 clones, roughly 85% of which are singletons. The receptor comes from a woman in her forties or fifties who had recovered from COVID-19. This chain connects TRBV28 to TRBJ2-4; D possibly corresponds to TRBD2 (7 bases). The sequenced sample was PBMCs or T cells enriched from blood (not recorded which). The CDR3 spells CASSPYGGLDIQYF. DNA for the CDR3: TGTGCCAGCAGCCCCTACGGGGGGCTGGACATTCAGTACTTC.